The source of this T cell receptor (beta chain) is a study of identical twins. This CDR3 contains 16 residues. CDR1 is DFQATT and CDR2 is SNEGSKA in the germline V gene (reference sequence). Trimming stripped 3 bases from V and 3 bases from J, with 18 bases between. A universal primer binding site was introduced by template switching. The final cDNA contained unique molecular identifiers. TCRdb called the 5' RACE reads again in MiXCR, with one record for every CDR3 protein. The table lists 450,000 or so distinct CDR3 sequences, 13% to 15% of them singletons. Note on this clonotype: Its antigen remains unidentified.

Points from the study as a whole: Out-of-frame alpha sequences shared by twins were enriched for low generation probability.

A further study also used this sample, focusing on yellow fever vaccine responses in identical twins.

This chain joins TRBV20-1 and TRBJ2-1; D unresolved. Sequencing input: CD4+ T cells sorted from blood. This clonotype was sampled from a woman younger than 35 in good health. CDR3 in amino acids: CSARGTVAAVYNEQFF. Here the CDR3 DNA reads TGCAGTGCTAGGGGCACAGTCGCGGCGGTCTACAATGAGCAGTTCTTC.